This paragraph reports one T cell receptor beta chain. Germline and junction disagree at one end, which may indicate a read error. These data come from a study of blood T cells in healthy people across ages. In germline, CDR1 is MGHRA, CDR2 YSYEKL. The CDR3 totals 17 residues. Combining a sample-barcoded 5' primer with a J-beta primer mix, a second PCR ran for roughly 6 to 11 cycles. From the 5' RACE reads, TCRdb called clonotypes with MiXCR, one entry per CDR3 protein. This table holds around 1,000,000 distinct CDR3 sequences, around two fifths found once. Donor samples were obtained from healthy Caucasian individuals from Russia, aged about 6 to 100.

This TCR was sampled from a man younger than 30 in good health. The chain uses TRBV4-1 and TRBJ2-3; TRBD2 agrees at 10 bases. Material: blood. CDR3 amino acids: CASSQDSPSGGADAQYF. In DNA, the CDR3 is TGCGCCAGCAGCCAAGATTCTCCTAGCGGGGGTGCAGATGCGCAGTATTTT.